This T cell receptor (beta chain) was captured by sequencing in a study of blood T cell repertoires in COVID-19. Turning to the study itself: Acute and convalescent COVID-19 specimens originated in the United States, Italy and Spain. T cells, B-cell-depleted T cells, or PBMCs supplied cDNA or gDNA.

The authors' processing: Amplification of reference gene primers provided the estimated nucleated cell counts. Some clones are missing from TCRdb's copy, which holds only in-frame ones; the method was immunoSEQ multiplex PCR. The V and J calls and clone size come from that table; D and trimming were worked out from the DNA. This sample has around 250,000 clones, with approximately 80% found just once. V gave up 3 bases and J gave up 8 bases, with 13 bases separating them. Germline lookup yields CDR1 MNHEY and CDR2 SVGAGI. This CDR3 is built from 13 residues. What was sequenced was peripheral blood. The receptor was isolated from a woman aged 18-29 years with acute or convalescent COVID-19. J is TRBJ1-2 and V is TRBV6-5; tentative D call: TRBD1 (5 bases). The CDR3 spells CASSYRRGEGYTF. As DNA, the CDR3 is TGTGCCAGCAGTTATAGACGGGGGGAGGGCTACACCTTC.